This T cell receptor (beta chain) originates from a study of human T cells and chemical hapten exposure. The overall study: Skin on the upper inner arm, around 2 cm by around 2 cm in size, was sensitized with 2% DPC. Study findings and constraints: Once DPC sensitization occurred, TCRs above 1 in 1000 frequency showed no change.

Library construction involved attaching unique molecular identifiers to individual cDNA molecules, which allowed quantitative, reproducible TCR counting. One entry per CDR3 protein results from TCRdb running MiXCR on the RACE reads. This table has some 36,000 distinct CDR3 sequences, approximately 10% appearing once. This clonotype was detected ten times or more. The antigen is not known. This CDR3 is 15 amino acids long. V was shortened by 3 bases and J by 4 bases, with 16 bases between the two germline ends. Stated time point: pre-sensitization, week 0. Treatment indicated: therapeutic diphenylcyclopropenone sensitization with weekly scalp DPC. Sequencing started from total RNA isolated from unfractionated whole blood.

This TCR derives from a man aged 50-59 years with alopecia areata. Some clones in this sample may be carry-over from other donors' samples. V and J are TRBV12-3 or TRBV12-4 and TRBJ2-7; a weak D match, TRBD2 (7 bases). Sequenced here: whole blood, sampled in connection with sensitization to the hapten diphenylcyclopropenone (DPC). CDR3 loop: CASSFGGPRVYEQYF. The DNA of the CDR3 is TGTGCCAGCAGTTTCGGGGGGCCGAGAGTTTACGAGCAGTACTTC.